Presented here are 5 T cell receptor beta chains from one specimen sequenced in a study of cytomegalovirus exposure and HLA in healthy donors. PCR used 60 Vbeta primers and 13 Jbeta primers. The assay was immunoSEQ multiplex PCR, and TCRdb's table has in-frame clones only and misses some. This table holds under 150,000 clones, about 80% found once. The sample consisted of PBMCs. The source of these receptors is a human donor in good health.

This chain joins TRBV6-1 and TRBJ2-5; TRBD2 matches 8 bases. In germline, CDR1 is MNHNS, CDR2 SASEGT. The V gene end was trimmed by 1 base and the J gene end by 5 bases; junction bases not matched to a gene: 3. The CDR3 consists of 14 residues. The CDR3 DNA reads TGTGCCAGCAGTGAAGGGCGGGGGGTCGAGACCCAGTACTTC. Translated: CASSEGRGVETQYF.

This chain uses TRBV6-5 with TRBJ2-6; D might be TRBD1 (5 bases). Germline CDR1 reads MNHEY; CDR2 reads SVGAGI. Between the trimmed V and J ends, which lost 7 bases and 4 bases, there was a span of 11 bases. The CDR3 length is 14 residues. The CDR3 region is CASNTGTGANVLTF. CDR3 sequence (DNA): TGTGCCAGCAATACAGGCACCGGGGCCAACGTCCTGACTTTC.

This clone was observed a single time. This chain connects TRBV14 to TRBJ2-2, with D tentatively TRBD1 (6 bases). The CDR3 runs to 13 residues. V dropped 3 bases and J dropped 5 bases, with 7 bases sitting between them. The germline gives CDR1 SGHDN, CDR2 FVKESK. CDR3 DNA: TGTGCCAGCAGCCAGGGGGCGACCGGGGAGCTGTTTTTT. Its protein is CASSQGATGELFF.

The rearrangement joins TRBV6-6 to TRBJ2-3; D gene uncertain. V gave up 2 bases and J gave up 2 bases, with 8 bases separating them. The CDR3 is 14 amino acids. Germline values: CDR1 MNHNY, CDR2 SVGAGI (reference sequence). The CDR3 sequence is CASSYARSTDTQYF. The CDR3 DNA is TGTGCCAGCAGTTACGCCCGGTCCACAGATACGCAGTATTTT.

The V gene is TRBV18, the J gene TRBJ1-1, with D maybe TRBD1 (5 bases). CDR3 length: 16 residues. The ends were cut back, 5 bases at V and 7 bases at J, with 23 bases in the middle. Looked up from germline, CDR1 is KGHSH and CDR2 is LQKENI. As DNA, the CDR3 is TGTGCCAGCTCATTTCAGGGTCTCGGCTCAGGAGTTGAAGCTTTCTTT. Its translation: CASSFQGLGSGVEAFF.